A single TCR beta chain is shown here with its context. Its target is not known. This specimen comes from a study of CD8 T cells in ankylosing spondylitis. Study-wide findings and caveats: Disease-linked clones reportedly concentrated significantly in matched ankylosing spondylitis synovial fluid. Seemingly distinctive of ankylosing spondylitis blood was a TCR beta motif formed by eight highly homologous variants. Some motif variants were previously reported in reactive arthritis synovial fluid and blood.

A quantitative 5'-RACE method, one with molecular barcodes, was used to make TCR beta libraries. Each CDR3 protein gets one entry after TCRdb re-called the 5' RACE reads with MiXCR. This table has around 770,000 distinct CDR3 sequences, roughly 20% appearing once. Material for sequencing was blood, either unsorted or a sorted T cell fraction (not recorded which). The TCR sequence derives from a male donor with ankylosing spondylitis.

The CDR3 loop reads CASSYSKVLAGGSNEQFF. As DNA, the CDR3 is TGTGCCAGCAGTTACTCGAAGGTACTAGCGGGGGGGAGCAATGAGCAGTTCTTC. The chain uses TRBV6-5 and TRBJ2-1; 13 nucleotides line up with TRBD2. V gave up 0 bases and J gave up 6 bases; unmatched junction bases: 8. The CDR3 has 18 residues. The germline V gene has CDR1 MNHEY and CDR2 SVGAGI.